The next 23 T cell receptor beta chains were all read from a single sample in a study of regulatory and conventional T cells in RAG deficiency (dated by TCRdb to 2017 to 2019). Before genomic DNA extraction, conventional CD4+ T cells were purified from blood as CD25-low CD127-high cells. The library was obtained by the immunoSEQ multiplex PCR assay. Not all clones reach the TCRdb copy of this immuneACCESS table, which keeps in-frame sequences only. Checked studies attribute under half of the gap to unresolved V genes and leave the rest unexplained. The sample data list 40,000 to 55,000 clones, and 90% of these were observed just once. In total, the top ten clones hold 0.51% of the sample. Another study also made use of these data, one on regulatory T cells. The other study reports the following: For the multiplex PCR, 52 forward TRBV primers and 13 reverse TRBJ primers were used, and amplification bias was corrected with both assay-based and computational methods.

What was sequenced was CD4+ effector T cells sorted from blood. All receptors come from a human donor in good health.

The chain carries TRBV28 and TRBJ2-2; D uncertain. Trimming took off 3 bases at V and 0 bases at J, with 14 bases between the two ends. In germline, CDR1 is MDHEN, CDR2 SYDVKM. The CDR3 has 17 amino acids. As DNA, the CDR3 is TGTGCCAGCAGTTTCGGTTGGGGAAACGCGAACACCGGGGAGCTGTTTTTT. It yields the protein CASSFGWGNANTGELFF.

This chain joins TRBV7-3 and TRBJ2-2, with TRBD2 identical over 12 bases. This CDR3 is built from 17 residues. CDR1 is SGHTA, CDR2 FQGTGA, per germline. Trimming took 5 bases from V and 5 from J; bases not matched to a gene: 9. CDR3 sequence: CASSTPSTSGRTGELFF. For the CDR3, the DNA is TGTGCCAGCAGCACCCCCTCGACTAGCGGGAGAACCGGGGAGCTGTTTTTT.

This rearrangement joins TRBV11-3 to TRBJ2-5; D remains unclear. With 5 bases removed from V and 2 bases from J, the gap between germline ends came to 12 bases. The V gene's germline CDR1 is SGHNT and CDR2 YENEEA. CDR3 length equals 14 residues. The CDR3 DNA reads TGTGCCAGCAGCCCCACCACCTTACAAGAGACCCAGTACTTC. Translation gives CASSPTTLQETQYF.

The chain combines TRBV9 with TRBJ2-5, with 8 bases fitting TRBD1. This CDR3 contains 14 residues. The V segment lost 2 bases and the J segment 5 bases; nucleotides outside the gene matches: 5. Germline-derived CDR1 and CDR2 are SGDLS and YYNGEE. The CDR3 sequence: CASSVTGARETQYF. CDR3 in DNA: TGTGCCAGCAGCGTGACAGGGGCCCGGGAGACCCAGTACTTC. Full variable domain (rest looked up from reference TRBV9 and TRBJ2-5): DSGVTQTPKHLITATGQRVTLRCSPRSGDLSVYWYQQSLDQGLQFLIQYYNGEERAKGNILERFSAQQFPDLHSELNLSSLELGDSALYFCASSVTGARETQYFGPGTRLLVL.

The gene calls are TRBV7-6 and TRBJ2-2; 13 bases are a match to TRBD2. V gave up 1 base and J gave up 4 bases; unmatched junction bases: 6. The CDR3 runs to 18 residues. Looked up from germline, CDR1 is SGHVS and CDR2 is FNYEAQ. The CDR3 sequence is CASSLGTSGSRLTGELFF. CDR3 sequence (DNA): TGTGCCAGCAGCTTAGGGACTAGCGGGAGTCGCCTCACCGGGGAGCTGTTTTTT.

V gene TRBV4-1 combines with J gene TRBJ2-2, with D possibly being TRBD2 (6 bases). The V end lost 0 bases, the J end lost 1 base, and 12 bases lay between the germline ends. Germline CDR1 is MGHRA and CDR2 is YSYEKL. The CDR3 is 17 amino acids. CDR3 DNA: TGCGCCAGCAGCCAAGATGAACTAGCAAGGAACACCGGGGAGCTGTTTTTT. Translation gives CASSQDELARNTGELFF.

This clone was recorded once. The chain uses TRBV6-6 and TRBJ2-7, with unresolved D. V lost 4 bases and J 6 bases, leaving 10 bases between the germline ends. In germline, CDR1 is MNHNY, CDR2 SVGAGI (reference sequence). The CDR3 consists of 12 residues. The CDR3 DNA follows: TGTGCCAGCAGTTCCGGGTTTTCCGAGCAGTACTTC. Its translation is CASSSGFSEQYF.

The chain employs TRBV6-1 and TRBJ1-6; tentative D call: TRBD1 (5 bases). CDR3 length equals 13 residues. CDR1 MNHNS and CDR2 SASEGT come from the germline V gene. The ends were cut back, 6 bases at V and 8 bases at J, with 11 bases in the middle. Here the CDR3 DNA reads TGTGCCAGCAGACAGAGCAGGGATTCACCCCTCCACTTT. Translating gives CASRQSRDSPLHF.

The chain employs TRBV14 and TRBJ1-2, with D tentatively TRBD1 (5 bases). V shed 0 bases and J shed 7 bases, with 24 bases lying between them. This CDR3 is built from 18 residues. The germline V gene has CDR1 SGHDN and CDR2 FVKESK. CDR3 DNA sequence: TGTGCCAGCAGCCAAGAATTCGGGACTCCCCTTCGCTCGGGTGGCTACACCTTC. Translated: CASSQEFGTPLRSGGYTF.

The rearrangement uses TRBV5-6 and TRBJ1-1, with D uncertain. This CDR3 region has 14 residues. From germline, CDR1 is SGHDT and CDR2 YYEEEE. V dropped 4 bases and J dropped 2 bases, with 12 bases sitting between them. CDR3 in DNA: TGTGCCAGCAGCGGCGGGCCGGTCAACACTGAAGCTTTCTTT. Its protein is CASSGGPVNTEAFF.

This rearrangement joins TRBV20-1 to TRBJ2-7; D may be TRBD2 (5 bases). The CDR3 spans 11 residues. Germline CDR1 is DFQATT and CDR2 is SNEGSKA (reference sequence). The CDR3 DNA is TGCAGCGCTTCTAGAGGGAACGAGCAGTACTTC. It codes for CSASRGNEQYF.

This sequence joins TRBV5-1 and TRBJ2-5, with TRBD2 matching over 13 bases. Losses at the gene ends were 0 bases for V and 0 bases for J; bases not matched to a gene: 5. Germline V gives CDR1 SGHRS, CDR2 YFSETQ. This CDR3 is built from 18 residues. The CDR3 is CASSLVGLAGTYQETQYF. CDR3 nucleotides: TGCGCCAGCAGCTTGGTGGGACTAGCGGGGACGTACCAAGAGACCCAGTACTTC.

The J gene is TRBJ2-1, the V gene TRBV6-5, with D hard to call. The V and J ends lost 7 bases and 7 bases respectively, with 17 bases between them. The CDR3 spans 14 residues. Germline CDR1 is MNHEY and CDR2 is SVGAGI. CDR3 loop: CASNRRYASNEQFF. For the CDR3, the DNA is TGTGCCAGCAACCGGCGGTACGCGTCGAATGAGCAGTTCTTC.

The V gene is TRBV10-1, the J gene TRBJ2-7, with 7 positions matching TRBD1. CDR3 length: 13 residues. Looked up from germline, CDR1 is WNHNN and CDR2 is SYGVQD (reference sequence). V lost 3 bases, J lost 10 bases, and 9 bases stayed unmatched. In DNA form, the CDR3 reads TGCGCCAGCAGTGATGTGTCGAGGGGGCGTCAGTACTTC. It specifies CASSDVSRGRQYF.

The V and J genes are TRBV6-1 and TRBJ2-7; D may be TRBD2 (5 bases). V lost 7 bases and J 2 bases, leaving 12 bases between the germline ends. The CDR3 contains 13 residues. Germline V lookup: CDR1 MNHNS, CDR2 SASEGT. The CDR3 sequence: CASTLARAYEQYF. The CDR3 DNA sequence: TGTGCCAGCACCCTCGCGAGGGCCTACGAGCAGTACTTC.

The J gene is TRBJ2-6, the V gene TRBV19, with D perhaps TRBD1 (6 bases). This CDR3 is 15 amino acids long. V lost 10 bases, J lost 0 bases, and 13 bases lay in between. Germline V gene lookup returns CDR1 LNHDA and CDR2 SQIVND (reference sequence). The CDR3 region is CATEDRRSGANVLTF. The CDR3, as DNA: TGTGCCACCGAGGACAGACGCTCTGGGGCCAACGTCCTGACTTTC.

The chain recombines TRBV6-5 with TRBJ1-6; no firm D call. The germline V and J ends were trimmed by 6 bases and 9 bases, with 18 bases remaining between them. CDR3 length: 15 amino acids. Per germline, CDR1 MNHEY and CDR2 SVGAGI. The CDR3 sequence is CASSLARSEGSPLHF. CDR3 bases: TGTGCCAGCAGCCTCGCCAGGTCCGAGGGTTCACCCCTCCACTTT.

J is TRBJ1-1 and V is TRBV6-4, with D hard to call. V lost 5 bases to trimming and J lost 1 base, with 8 bases between them. The CDR3 sequence is 13 residues long. Germline V CDR1 and CDR2: MRHNA, SNTAGT. The CDR3 DNA reads TGTGCCAGCAGTTTACAGCAGAACACTGAAGCTTTCTTT. Protein: CASSLQQNTEAFF.

The CDR3 region is CASSPGQAKSYEQYF. CDR3 coding DNA: TGTGCCAGCAGCCCGGGCCAGGCAAAATCCTACGAGCAGTACTTC. This chain links TRBV7-9 with TRBJ2-7; the D is unclear. Germline CDR1 is SEHNR and CDR2 is FQNEAQ (reference sequence). V lost 5 bases, J lost 1 base, and 15 bases lay in between. The CDR3 consists of 15 residues.

The V and J genes are TRBV19 and TRBJ2-7; no firm D call. Germline CDR1 and CDR2: LNHDA and SQIVND (reference sequence). This CDR3 region has 12 residues. The V gene lost 4 bases and the J gene lost 3 bases, with 7 bases spanning the gap. The CDR3 region is CASSSVGYEQYF. The CDR3 DNA is TGTGCCAGTAGTAGTGTGGGCTACGAGCAGTACTTC.

This clone was seen a few times. J is TRBJ2-7 and V is TRBV7-9; TRBD1 might be the D (6 bases). Germline V gene lookup returns CDR1 SEHNR and CDR2 FQNEAQ (reference sequence). Trimming took 2 bases from V and 4 from J, leaving 6 bases between them. There are 12 residues in the CDR3. CDR3 region: CASSLQGYEQYF. The CDR3 nucleotides read TGTGCCAGCAGCTTACAGGGGTACGAGCAGTACTTC.

V gene TRBV29-1 combines with J gene TRBJ2-5, with a weak D call TRBD1 (5 bases). Germline assignment: CDR1 SQVTM and CDR2 ANQGSEA. The CDR3 runs 13 residues. V dropped 2 bases and J dropped 1 base, with 8 bases sitting between them. The CDR3 spells CSVEKQAQETQYF. CDR3 nucleotide sequence: TGCAGCGTTGAAAAACAGGCCCAAGAGACCCAGTACTTC.

This rearrangement joins TRBV25-1 to TRBJ1-6; D remains ambiguous. Germline V gene sequence: CDR1 MGHDK, CDR2 SYGVNS. V gave up 4 bases and J gave up 6 bases, with 7 bases separating them. CDR3 size: 13 residues. CDR3 DNA: TGTGCCAGCAGTGGGGCCCCTAATTCACCCCTCCACTTT. Translation gives CASSGAPNSPLHF. Looking up the rest from reference TRBV25-1 and TRBJ1-6 gives the full variable domain: EADIYQTPRYLVIGTGKKITLECSQTMGHDKMYWYQQDPGMELHLIHYSYGVNSTEKGDLSSESTVSRIRTEHFPLTLESARPSHTSQYLCASSGAPNSPLHFGNGTRLTVT.